This T cell receptor beta chain was sequenced for a study of control samples from healthy donors and cancer patients. Trimming cost V 6 bases and J 2 bases, with 15 bases left between them. This CDR3 has 15 amino acids. CDR1 is MGHRA, CDR2 YSYEKL, per germline. TCRdb's table, derived via immunoSEQ multiplex PCR, lists solely in-frame clones and lacks some. This table holds over 75,000 clones, roughly nine tenths found once. J is TRBJ2-3 and V is TRBV4-1; D is perhaps TRBD1 (6 bases). This TCR was sampled from a man aged 25 to 45 in good health. The sample consisted of blood. Written as DNA, the CDR3 is TGCGCCAGCAGTCAAACCGGGACAATCACAGATACGCAGTATTTT. Translating it yields CASSQTGTITDTQYF.